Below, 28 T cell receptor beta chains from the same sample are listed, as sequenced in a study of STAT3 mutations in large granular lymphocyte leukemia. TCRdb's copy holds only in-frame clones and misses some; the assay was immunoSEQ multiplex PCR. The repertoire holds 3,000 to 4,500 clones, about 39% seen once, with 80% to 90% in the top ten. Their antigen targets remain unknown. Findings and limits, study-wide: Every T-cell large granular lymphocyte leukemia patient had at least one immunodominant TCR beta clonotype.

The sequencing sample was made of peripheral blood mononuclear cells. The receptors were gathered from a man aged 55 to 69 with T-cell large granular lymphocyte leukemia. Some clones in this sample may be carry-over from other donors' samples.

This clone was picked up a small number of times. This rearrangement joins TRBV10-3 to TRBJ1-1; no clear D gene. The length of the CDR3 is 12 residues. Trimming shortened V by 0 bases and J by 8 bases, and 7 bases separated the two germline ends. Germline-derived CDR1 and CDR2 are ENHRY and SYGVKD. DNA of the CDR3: TGTGCCATCAGTGAGTCAGGGTTCGAAGCTTTCTTT. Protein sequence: CAISESGFEAFF.

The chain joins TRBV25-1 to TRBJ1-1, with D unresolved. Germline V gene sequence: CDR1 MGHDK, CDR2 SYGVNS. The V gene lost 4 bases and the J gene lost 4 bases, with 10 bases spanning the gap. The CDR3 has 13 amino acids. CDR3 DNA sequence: TGTGCCAGCAGTGGGACGTTCGGCACTGAAGCTTTCTTT. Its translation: CASSGTFGTEAFF.

The DNA for the CDR3 is TGTGCCAGCAGCCGCGACTATTCAGATACGCAGTATTTT. This translates into CASSRDYSDTQYF. The chain links TRBV7-2 to TRBJ2-3, with D possibly being TRBD2 (5 bases). The V end was cut by 5 bases, the J end by 4 bases, with 10 bases between. Germline-derived CDR1 and CDR2 are SGHTA and FQGNSA. The CDR3 sequence is 13 residues long.

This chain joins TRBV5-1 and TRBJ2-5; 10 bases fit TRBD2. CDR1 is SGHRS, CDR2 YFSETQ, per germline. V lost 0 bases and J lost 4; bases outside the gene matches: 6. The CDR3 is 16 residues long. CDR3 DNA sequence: TGCGCCAGCAGCTTGGCGCTAGCGGGAGTGAGAGAGACCCAGTACTTC. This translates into CASSLALAGVRETQYF.

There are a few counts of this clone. The DNA for the CDR3 is TGTGCCAGCAGCTTGGGGGCCATGGGGGGCTCCTATAATTCACCCCTCCACTTT. Its protein product is CASSLGAMGGSYNSPLHF. The chain has TRBV5-5 and TRBJ1-6, with D perhaps TRBD1 (5 bases). V was trimmed by 0 bases and J by 0 bases, leaving 13 bases between them. Germline-derived CDR1 and CDR2 are SGHKS and YYEKEE (reference sequence). The CDR3 totals 18 residues.

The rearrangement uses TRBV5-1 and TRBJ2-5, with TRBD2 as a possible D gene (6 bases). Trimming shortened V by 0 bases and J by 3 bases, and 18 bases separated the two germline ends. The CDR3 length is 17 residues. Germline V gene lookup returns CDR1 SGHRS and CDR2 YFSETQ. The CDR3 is CASSLVFGVRGKETQYF. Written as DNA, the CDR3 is TGCGCCAGCAGCTTGGTTTTTGGTGTCCGGGGGAAAGAGACCCAGTACTTC.

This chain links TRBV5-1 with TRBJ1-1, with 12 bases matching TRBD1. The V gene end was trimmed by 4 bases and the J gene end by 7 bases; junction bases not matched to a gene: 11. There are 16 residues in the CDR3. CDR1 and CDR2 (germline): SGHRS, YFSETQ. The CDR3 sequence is CASSPGQGAVNGEAFF. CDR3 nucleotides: TGCGCCAGCAGCCCGGGACAGGGGGCTGTAAATGGTGAAGCTTTCTTT.

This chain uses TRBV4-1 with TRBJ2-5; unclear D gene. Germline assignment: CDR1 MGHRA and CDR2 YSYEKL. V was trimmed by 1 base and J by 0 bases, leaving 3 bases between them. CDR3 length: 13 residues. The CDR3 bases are TGCGCCAGCAGCCAAGTTAACCAAGAGACCCAGTACTTC. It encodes CASSQVNQETQYF.

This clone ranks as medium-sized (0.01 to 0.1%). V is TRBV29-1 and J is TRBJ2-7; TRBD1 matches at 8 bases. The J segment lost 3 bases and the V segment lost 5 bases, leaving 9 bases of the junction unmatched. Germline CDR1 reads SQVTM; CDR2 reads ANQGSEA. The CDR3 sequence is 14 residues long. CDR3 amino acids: CSVRAGQVYYEQYF. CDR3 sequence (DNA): TGCAGCGTTCGCGCGGGACAGGTTTACTACGAGCAGTACTTC.

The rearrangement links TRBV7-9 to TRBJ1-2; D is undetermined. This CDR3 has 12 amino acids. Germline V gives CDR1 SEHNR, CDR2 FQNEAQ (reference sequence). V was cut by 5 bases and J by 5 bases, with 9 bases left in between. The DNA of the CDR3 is TGTGCCAGCAGCCCTTACAGTTATGGCTACACCTTC. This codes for CASSPYSYGYTF.

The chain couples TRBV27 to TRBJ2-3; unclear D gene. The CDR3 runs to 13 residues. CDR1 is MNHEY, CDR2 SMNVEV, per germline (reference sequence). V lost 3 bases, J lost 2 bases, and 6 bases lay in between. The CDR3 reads CASSFPFTDTQYF. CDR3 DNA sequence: TGTGCCAGCAGTTTCCCTTTCACAGATACGCAGTATTTT.

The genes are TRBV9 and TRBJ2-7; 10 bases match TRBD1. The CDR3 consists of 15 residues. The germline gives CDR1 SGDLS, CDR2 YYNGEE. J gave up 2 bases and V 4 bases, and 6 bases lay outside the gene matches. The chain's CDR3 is CASSPGTGDTYEQYF. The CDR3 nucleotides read TGTGCCAGCAGCCCCGGGACAGGGGATACCTACGAGCAGTACTTC. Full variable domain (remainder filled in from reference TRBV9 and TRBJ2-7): DSGVTQTPKHLITATGQRVTLRCSPRSGDLSVYWYQQSLDQGLQFLIQYYNGEERAKGNILERFSAQQFPDLHSELNLSSLELGDSALYFCASSPGTGDTYEQYFGPGTRLTVT.

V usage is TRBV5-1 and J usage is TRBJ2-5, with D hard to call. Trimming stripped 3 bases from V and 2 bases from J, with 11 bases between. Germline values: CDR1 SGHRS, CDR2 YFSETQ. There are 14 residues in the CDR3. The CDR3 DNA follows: TGCGCCAGCAGCTCGGGCGCATATCAAGAGACCCAGTACTTC. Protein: CASSSGAYQETQYF.

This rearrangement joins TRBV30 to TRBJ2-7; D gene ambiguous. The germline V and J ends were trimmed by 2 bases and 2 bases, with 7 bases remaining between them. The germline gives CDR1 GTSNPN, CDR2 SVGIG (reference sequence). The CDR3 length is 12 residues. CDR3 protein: CAWSPGTYEQYV. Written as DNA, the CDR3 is TGTGCCTGGAGTCCCGGTACCTACGAGCAGTACGTC.

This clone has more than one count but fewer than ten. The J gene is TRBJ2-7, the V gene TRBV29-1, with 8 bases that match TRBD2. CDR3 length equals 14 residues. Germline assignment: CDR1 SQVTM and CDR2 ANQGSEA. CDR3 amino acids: CTRGDAGGSYEQYV. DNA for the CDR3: TGCACCCGGGGCGACGCGGGAGGCTCCTACGAGCAGTACGTC.

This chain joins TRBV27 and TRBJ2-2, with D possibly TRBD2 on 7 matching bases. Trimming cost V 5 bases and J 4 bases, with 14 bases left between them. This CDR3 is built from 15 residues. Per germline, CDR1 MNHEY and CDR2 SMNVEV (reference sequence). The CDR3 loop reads CASSRGGGVTGELFF. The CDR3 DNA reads TGTGCCAGCAGTAGGGGAGGGGGGGTCACCGGGGAGCTGTTTTTT.

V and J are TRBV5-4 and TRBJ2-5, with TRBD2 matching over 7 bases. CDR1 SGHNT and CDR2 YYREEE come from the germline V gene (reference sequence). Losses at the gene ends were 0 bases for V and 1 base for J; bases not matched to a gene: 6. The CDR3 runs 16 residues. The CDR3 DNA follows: TGTGCCAGCAGCTTGGGAAGTAGCGGGCTCCAAGAGACCCAGTACTTC. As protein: CASSLGSSGLQETQYF. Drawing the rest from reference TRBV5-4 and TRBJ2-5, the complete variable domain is ETGVTQSPTHLIKTRGQQVTLRCSSQSGHNTVSWYQQALGQGPQFIFQYYREEENGRGNFPPRFSGLQFPNYSSELNVNALELDDSALYLCASSLGSSGLQETQYFGPGTRLLVL.

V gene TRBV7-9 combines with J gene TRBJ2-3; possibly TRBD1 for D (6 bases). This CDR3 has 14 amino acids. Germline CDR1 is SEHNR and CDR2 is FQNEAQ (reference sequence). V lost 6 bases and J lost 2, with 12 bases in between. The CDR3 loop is CASRRDTHTDTQYF. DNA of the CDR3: TGTGCCAGCAGAAGGGACACCCACACAGATACGCAGTATTTT. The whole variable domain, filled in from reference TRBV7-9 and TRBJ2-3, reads DTGVSQNPRHKITKRGQNVTFRCDPISEHNRLYWYRQTLGQGPEFLTYFQNEAQLEKSRLLSDRFSAERPKGSFSTLEIQRTEQGDSAMYLCASRRDTHTDTQYFGPGTRLTVL.

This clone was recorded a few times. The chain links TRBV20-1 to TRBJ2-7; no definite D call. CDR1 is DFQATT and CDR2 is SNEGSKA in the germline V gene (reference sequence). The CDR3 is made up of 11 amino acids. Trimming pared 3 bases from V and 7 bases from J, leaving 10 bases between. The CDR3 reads CSASQMGEQYF. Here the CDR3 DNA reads TGCAGTGCTAGCCAAATGGGGGAGCAGTACTTC.

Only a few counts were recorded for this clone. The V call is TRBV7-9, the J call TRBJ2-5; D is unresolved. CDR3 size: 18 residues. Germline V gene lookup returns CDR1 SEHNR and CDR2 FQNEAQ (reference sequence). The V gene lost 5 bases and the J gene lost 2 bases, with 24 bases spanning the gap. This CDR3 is CASSLTPATNKIQETQYF. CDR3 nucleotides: TGTGCCAGCAGCCTGACACCGGCGACAAACAAAATACAAGAGACCCAGTACTTC.

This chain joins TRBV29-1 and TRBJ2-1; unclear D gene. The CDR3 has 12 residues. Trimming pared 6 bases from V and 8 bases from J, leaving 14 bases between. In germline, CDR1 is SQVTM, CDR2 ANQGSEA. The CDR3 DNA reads TGCAGCGTGAGCCCCCGCAACCATGAGCAGTTCTTC. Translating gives CSVSPRNHEQFF.

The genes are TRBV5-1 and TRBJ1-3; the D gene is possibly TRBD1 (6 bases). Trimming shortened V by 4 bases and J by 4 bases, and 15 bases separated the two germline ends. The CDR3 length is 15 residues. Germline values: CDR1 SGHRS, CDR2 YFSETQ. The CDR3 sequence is CASSNQGILGNTIYF. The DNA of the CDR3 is TGCGCCAGCAGCAACCAGGGGATTCTCGGAAACACCATATATTTT.

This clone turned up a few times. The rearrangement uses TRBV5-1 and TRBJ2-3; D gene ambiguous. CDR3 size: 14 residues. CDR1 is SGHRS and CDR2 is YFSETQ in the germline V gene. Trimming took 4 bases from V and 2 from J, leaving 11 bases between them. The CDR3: CASSPDQSTDTQYF. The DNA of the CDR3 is TGCGCCAGCAGCCCGGACCAGTCCACAGATACGCAGTATTTT.

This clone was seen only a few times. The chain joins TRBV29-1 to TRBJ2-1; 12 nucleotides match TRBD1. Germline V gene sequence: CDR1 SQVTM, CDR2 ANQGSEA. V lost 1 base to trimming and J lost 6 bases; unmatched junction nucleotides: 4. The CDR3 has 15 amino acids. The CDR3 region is CSVEGGQGALNEQFF. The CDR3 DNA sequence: TGCAGCGTTGAAGGGGGACAGGGGGCTCTCAATGAGCAGTTCTTC.

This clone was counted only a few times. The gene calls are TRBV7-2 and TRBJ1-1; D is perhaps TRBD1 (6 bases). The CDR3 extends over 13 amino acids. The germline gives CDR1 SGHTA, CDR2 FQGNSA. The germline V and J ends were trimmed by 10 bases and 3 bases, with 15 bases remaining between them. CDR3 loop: CATSSGGHTEAFF. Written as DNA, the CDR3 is TGTGCCACCTCGAGCGGGGGCCACACTGAAGCTTTCTTT.

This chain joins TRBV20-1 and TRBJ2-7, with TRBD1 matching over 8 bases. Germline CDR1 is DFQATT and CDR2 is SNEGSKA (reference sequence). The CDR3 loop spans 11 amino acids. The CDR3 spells CRTDRGGEQYF. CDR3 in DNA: TGCAGAACCGACAGGGGAGGCGAGCAGTACTTC.

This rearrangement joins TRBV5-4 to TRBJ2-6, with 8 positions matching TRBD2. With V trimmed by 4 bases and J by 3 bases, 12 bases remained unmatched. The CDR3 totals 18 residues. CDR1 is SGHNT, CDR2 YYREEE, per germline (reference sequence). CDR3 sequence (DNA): TGTGCCAGCAGCCCGGCGGGACTAGGGATTGGTGGGGCCAACGTCCTGACTTTC. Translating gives CASSPAGLGIGGANVLTF.

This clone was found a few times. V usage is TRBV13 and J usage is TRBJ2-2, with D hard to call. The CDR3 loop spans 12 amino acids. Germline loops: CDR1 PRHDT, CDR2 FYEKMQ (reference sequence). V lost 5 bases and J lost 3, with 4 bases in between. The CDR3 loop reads CASSPDTGELFF. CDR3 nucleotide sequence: TGTGCCAGCAGCCCTGACACCGGGGAGCTGTTTTTT.